This T cell receptor (beta chain) originates from a study of blood T cell repertoires in COVID-19. Profiled with immunoSEQ multiplex PCR; TCRdb holds only in-frame clones, not every one. The repertoire includes about 150,000 clones, roughly four fifths of them detected once, and approximately 11% sits in the top ten. Germline CDR1 reads DFQATT; CDR2 reads SNEGSKA (reference sequence). Deletions cut 4 bases from V and 5 bases from J, with 8 bases between. This CDR3 region has 11 residues. This TCR derives from a man aged 70-80 years with active or convalescent COVID-19. V is TRBV20-1 and J is TRBJ1-1, with no clear D. Sample: peripheral blood. The CDR3 here is CSATEWTEAFF. CDR3 DNA sequence: TGCAGTGCTACCGAGTGGACTGAAGCTTTCTTT.